A single sample is the source of the 14 T cell receptor beta chains below, sequenced in a study of memory CD4+ T cells and cytomegalovirus serostatus. Repertoires were generated with immunoSEQ multiplex PCR, while TCRdb's copy carries only in-frame clones and drops some. The sample has 70,000 or so clones, approximately 78% seen once; the top ten hold 2% to 3%. The sort gate was single viable CD3+CD4+CD8-CD45RO+ cells for memory CD4+ T cells. The source material was memory CD4+ T cells from blood. These receptors all come from an adult in good health and CMV-seropositive.

The chain employs TRBV2 and TRBJ2-1; 7 bases agree with TRBD2. The CDR3 contains 16 residues. J gave up 9 bases and V 0 bases, and 11 bases lay outside the gene matches. From germline, CDR1 is SNHLY and CDR2 FYNNEI. CDR3 in amino acids: CASSEALRPGGGEQFF. CDR3 DNA: TGTGCCAGCAGTGAAGCGCTGAGACCGGGGGGAGGTGAGCAGTTCTTC.

V and J are TRBV5-6 and TRBJ1-2, with a weak D call TRBD1 (6 bases). Germline V gene lookup returns CDR1 SGHDT and CDR2 YYEEEE. The CDR3 has 16 residues. Trimming stripped 0 bases from V and 4 bases from J, with 16 bases between. The CDR3 protein is CASSLEVGGGGYGYTF. The CDR3 DNA follows: TGTGCCAGCAGCTTGGAGGTCGGGGGCGGCGGCTATGGCTACACCTTC.

This clone has only one observation. V is TRBV5-4 and J is TRBJ2-5, with 9 positions matching TRBD1. The V gene end was trimmed by 6 bases and the J gene end by 7 bases; junction bases not matched to a gene: 7. Looked up from germline, CDR1 is SGHNT and CDR2 is YYREEE (reference sequence). This CDR3 has 13 residues. CDR3 in amino acids: CASNMDRGRTQYF. CDR3 in DNA: TGTGCCAGCAACATGGACAGGGGACGGACCCAGTACTTC. Looking up the rest from reference TRBV5-4 and TRBJ2-5 gives the full variable domain: ETGVTQSPTHLIKTRGQQVTLRCSSQSGHNTVSWYQQALGQGPQFIFQYYREEENGRGNFPPRFSGLQFPNYSSELNVNALELDDSALYLCASNMDRGRTQYFGPGTRLLVL.

The chain links TRBV19 to TRBJ1-2; 9 nucleotides match TRBD1. Germline V gene sequence: CDR1 LNHDA, CDR2 SQIVND (reference sequence). J was trimmed by 4 bases and V by 8 bases; bases with no gene match: 2. The CDR3 consists of 12 residues. CDR3 amino acids: CASSGQGYGYTF. For the CDR3, the DNA is TGTGCCAGTTCGGGACAGGGCTATGGCTACACCTTC.

The V gene is TRBV11-2, the J gene TRBJ2-1; D call uncertain. The CDR3 loop spans 17 amino acids. Germline V gene lookup returns CDR1 SGHAT and CDR2 FQNNGV. V was shortened by 1 base and J by 7 bases, with 20 bases between the two germline ends. The CDR3 is CASSLAASPTSRNEQFF. The CDR3 DNA is TGTGCCAGCAGCTTAGCGGCCAGTCCGACGTCCAGAAATGAGCAGTTCTTC.

The rearrangement joins TRBV6-1 to TRBJ2-1; TRBD1 might be the D (5 bases). Trimming took off 7 bases at V and 4 bases at J, with 11 bases between the two ends. Germline-derived CDR1 and CDR2 are MNHNS and SASEGT. The CDR3 runs to 13 residues. CDR3: CASTQGTYNEQFF. The CDR3 DNA reads TGTGCCAGCACCCAGGGTACTTACAATGAGCAGTTCTTC.

The chain has TRBV2 and TRBJ2-3; 12 bases are shared with TRBD2. Unmatched junction bases numbered 7, after V lost 4 bases and J lost 14 bases. The CDR3 runs 13 residues. Germline V CDR1 and CDR2: SNHLY, FYNNEI. This CDR3 reads CASSVLAGGERYF. The CDR3, as DNA: TGTGCCAGCAGTGTACTAGCGGGGGGTGAGCGGTATTTT. Based on the CDR3 plus reference TRBV2 and TRBJ2-3, the full variable domain is EPEVTQTPSHQVTQMGQEVILRCVPISNHLYFYWYRQILGQKVEFLVSFYNNEISEKSEIFDDQFSVERPDGSNFTLKIRSTKLEDSAMYFCASSVLAGGERYFGPGTRLTVL.

On this clone: This specimen includes other DNA sequences encoding the same CDR3. The V and J genes are TRBV4-1 and TRBJ2-1, with D possibly called TRBD1 or TRBD2 (5 bases each). Germline CDR1 MGHRA, CDR2 YSYEKL. This CDR3 has 15 residues. Trimming removed 3 bases from V and 0 bases from J, with 9 bases in between. The CDR3 is CASSQRGSSYNEQFF. The DNA of the CDR3 is TGCGCCAGCAGCCAGAGGGGCAGCTCCTACAATGAGCAGTTCTTC.

The V call is TRBV28, the J call TRBJ1-6; no clear D gene. The V gene's germline CDR1 is MDHEN and CDR2 SYDVKM. CDR3 length: 15 amino acids. Trimming cost V 3 bases and J 5 bases, with 11 bases left between them. The CDR3 DNA is TGTGCCAGCAGTTTCGCCTCCGCTAATAATTCACCCCTCCACTTT. It encodes CASSFASANNSPLHF.

The V call is TRBV10-2, the J call TRBJ2-2, with TRBD2 matching over 7 bases. Trimming took 8 bases from V and 1 from J; bases not matched to a gene: 4. Per the germline V gene, CDR1 is WSHSY and CDR2 is SAAADI. CDR3 length: 14 residues. The chain's CDR3 is CASASGVNTGELFF. The DNA of the CDR3 is TGCGCCAGCGCAAGCGGGGTGAACACCGGGGAGCTGTTTTTT.

This clone was recorded only once. The chain employs TRBV5-4 and TRBJ2-1; TRBD2 matches 15 bases. In germline, CDR1 is SGHNT, CDR2 YYREEE (reference sequence). The V segment lost 4 bases and the J segment 6 bases; nucleotides outside the gene matches: 14. This CDR3 contains 19 residues. The DNA of the CDR3 is TGTGCCAGCAGCCCGGGACTAGCGGGGGGAATGGTATTAGTCAATGAGCAGTTCTTC. It translates to CASSPGLAGGMVLVNEQFF.

The chain is built from TRBV5-6 and TRBJ2-7; TRBD1 aligns across 9 bases. The CDR3 contains 16 residues. CDR1 and CDR2 from the germline V gene are SGHDT and YYEEEE. The ends lost 0 bases at V and 1 base at J; junction bases unmatched: 5. The CDR3 spells CASSLGRGTGSYEQYF. CDR3 nucleotide sequence: TGTGCCAGCAGCTTGGGTAGGGGGACAGGGTCCTACGAGCAGTACTTC.

This clone was seen a handful of times. The chain uses TRBV2 and TRBJ1-2; D perhaps matches TRBD1 (6 bases). The CDR3 length is 12 residues. CDR1 is SNHLY, CDR2 FYNNEI, per germline. V shed 5 bases and J shed 5 bases, with 9 bases lying between them. CDR3 loop: CASSQDSYGYTF. CDR3 sequence (DNA): TGTGCCAGCAGTCAGGACAGTTATGGCTACACCTTC.

The chain carries TRBV5-4 and TRBJ2-7; 9 nucleotides match TRBD2. The CDR3 runs to 18 residues. Germline values: CDR1 SGHNT, CDR2 YYREEE (reference sequence). V lost 4 bases and J lost 2; bases outside the gene matches: 16. The DNA of the CDR3 is TGTGCCAGCAGCCACGAACGTGGCGGGAGGGCCTCGGCCTACGAGCAGTACGTC. It codes for CASSHERGGRASAYEQYV.